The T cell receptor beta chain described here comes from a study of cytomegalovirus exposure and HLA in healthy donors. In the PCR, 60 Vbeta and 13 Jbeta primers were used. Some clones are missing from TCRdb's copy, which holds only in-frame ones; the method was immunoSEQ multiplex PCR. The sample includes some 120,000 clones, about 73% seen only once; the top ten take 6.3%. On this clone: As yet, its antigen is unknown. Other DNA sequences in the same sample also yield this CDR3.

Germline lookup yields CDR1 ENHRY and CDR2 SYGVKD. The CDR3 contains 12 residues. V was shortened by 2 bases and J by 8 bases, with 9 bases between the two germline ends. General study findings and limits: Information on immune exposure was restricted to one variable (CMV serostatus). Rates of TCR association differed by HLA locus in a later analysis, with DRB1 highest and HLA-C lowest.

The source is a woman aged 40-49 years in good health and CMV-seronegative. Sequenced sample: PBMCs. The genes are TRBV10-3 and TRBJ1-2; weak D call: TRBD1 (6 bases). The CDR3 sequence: CAISEAGVGYTF. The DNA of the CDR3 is TGTGCCATCAGTGAGGCAGGGGTCGGCTACACCTTC.